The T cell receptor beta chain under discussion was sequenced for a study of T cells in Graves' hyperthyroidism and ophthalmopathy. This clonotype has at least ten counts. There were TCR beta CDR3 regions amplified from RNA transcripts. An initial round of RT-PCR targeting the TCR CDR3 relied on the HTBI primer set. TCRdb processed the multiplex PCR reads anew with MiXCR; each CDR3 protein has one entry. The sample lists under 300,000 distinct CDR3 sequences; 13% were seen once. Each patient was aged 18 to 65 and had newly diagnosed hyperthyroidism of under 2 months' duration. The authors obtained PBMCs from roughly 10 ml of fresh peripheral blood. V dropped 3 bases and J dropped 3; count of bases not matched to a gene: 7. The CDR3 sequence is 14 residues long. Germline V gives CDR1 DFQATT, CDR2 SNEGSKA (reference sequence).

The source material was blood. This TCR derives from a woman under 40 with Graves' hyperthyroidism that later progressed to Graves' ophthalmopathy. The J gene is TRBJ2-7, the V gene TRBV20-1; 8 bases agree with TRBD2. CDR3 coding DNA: TGCAGTGCTAGGAGGGGTAGCGGGATCTACGAGCAGTACTTC. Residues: CSARRGSGIYEQYF.